This is a list of T cell receptor beta chains from one sample in a study of naive and memory T cell subsets. TCRdb used MiXCR to reprocess the 5' RACE reads, holding one entry per CDR3 protein. Among roughly 56,000 distinct CDR3 sequences listed, about 7.2% were seen once. The receptors shown here come from a male donor in good health. CDR3s include the opening cysteine and the closing phenylalanine or tryptophan. A D gene is named only where the DNA matches it firmly. The size entry is marked missing in some rows and otherwise reads once, few, many or a size class.

len,d_gene,v_gene,abundance,j_gene,CDR3aa,CDR3nt
13,-,TRBV19,-,TRBJ2-1,CASTYQNNNEQFF,TGTGCCAGTACCTACCAGAACAACAATGAGCAGTTCTTC
15,-,TRBV20-1,many,TRBJ2-4,CSATKARYAKNIQYF,TGCAGTGCTACCAAGGCCCGGTACGCCAAAAACATTCAGTACTTC
15,TRBD1,TRBV7-2,few,TRBJ2-7,CASSVDRARPYEQYF,TGTGCCAGCAGCGTTGACAGGGCCCGACCCTACGAGCAGTACTTC
16,TRBD1,TRBV6-1,many,TRBJ2-3,CASSKQGAGGTDTQYF,TGTGCCAGCAGTAAACAGGGGGCGGGTGGCACAGATACGCAGTATTTT
16,TRBD2,TRBV6-1,many,TRBJ2-1,CASSQLAGHSYNEQFF,TGTGCCAGCAGCCAACTAGCGGGGCACTCCTACAATGAGCAGTTCTTC
15,-,TRBV6-4,few,TRBJ1-1,CASTPGPGGITEAFF,TGTGCCAGCACCCCGGGCCCGGGGGGGATCACTGAAGCTTTCTTT
14,-,TRBV6-1,many,TRBJ1-2,CASSEIDTVYGYTF,TGTGCCAGCAGTGAGATTGACACAGTCTATGGCTACACCTTC
16,TRBD2,TRBV15,many,TRBJ2-1,CATSSVGGKSYNEQFF,TGTGCCACCAGCAGCGTGGGGGGGAAATCCTACAATGAGCAGTTCTTC
15,-,TRBV5-5,-,TRBJ1-1,CASTRGERGVSEAFF,TGTGCCAGCACCCGCGGAGAGAGGGGAGTCTCTGAAGCTTTCTTT
17,TRBD2,TRBV2,many,TRBJ2-1,CASSQIPGTSPYNEQFF,TGTGCCAGCAGTCAAATCCCCGGGACTAGCCCCTACAATGAGCAGTTCTTC
16,-,TRBV30,-,TRBJ1-2,CAWSEDQGFRNYGYTF,TGTGCCTGGAGCGAAGATCAGGGTTTTCGTAACTATGGCTACACCTTC
16,TRBD2,TRBV7-9,-,TRBJ2-1,CASSSLTSGRGYEQFF,TGTGCCAGCAGCTCTCTGACTAGCGGGAGAGGGTATGAGCAGTTCTTC
17,-,TRBV7-9,-,TRBJ2-7,CASSPPETRTETYEQYF,TGTGCCAGCAGCCCACCTGAAACTAGGACAGAAACCTACGAGCAGTACTTC
14,-,TRBV5-5,few,TRBJ2-3,CASSWVGGPDTQYF,TGTGCCAGCAGCTGGGTAGGGGGGCCAGATACGCAGTATTTT
17,TRBD2,TRBV20-1,many,TRBJ2-7,CSAALLAGGRGAYEQYF,TGCAGTGCTGCCCTACTAGCGGGGGGCCGAGGGGCCTACGAGCAGTACTTC
13,-,TRBV12-3/TRBV12-4,few,TRBJ1-2,CASSFGRQDGYTF,TGTGCCAGCAGTTTCGGCAGGCAGGACGGCTACACCTTC
14,TRBD1,TRBV12-3/TRBV12-4,-,TRBJ2-7,CASSSGTGNHEQYF,TGTGCCAGCAGTTCCGGGACAGGGAACCACGAGCAGTACTTC
15,-,TRBV6-2/TRBV6-3,-,TRBJ2-7,CASSYDLVDTYEQYF,TGTGCCAGCAGTTACGACTTGGTAGACACCTACGAGCAGTACTTC
12,-,TRBV19,many,TRBJ2-2,CASSTPPGELFF,TGTGCCAGTAGTACCCCACCCGGGGAGCTGTTTTTT
15,TRBD1,TRBV5-5,few,TRBJ1-4,CASSPNTGVGEKLFF,TGTGCCAGCAGCCCTAATACAGGGGTGGGTGAAAAACTGTTTTTT
15,-,TRBV6-5,many,TRBJ2-7,CASSYTPGNYYEQYF,TGTGCCAGCAGTTACACCCCAGGGAATTACTACGAGCAGTACTTC
16,TRBD1,TRBV19,few,TRBJ1-5,CASSTPTGASNQPQHF,TGTGCCAGTAGTACACCGACAGGGGCAAGCAATCAGCCCCAGCATTTT
16,-,TRBV21-1,few,TRBJ1-1,CASSPPRGHRRTEAFF,TGTGCCAGCAGCCCCCCCCGCGGGCACAGGAGGACTGAAGCTTTCTTT
12,-,TRBV30,-,TRBJ1-1,CAWKGDLGDAFF,TGTGCCTGGAAAGGGGACTTGGGGGACGCTTTCTTT
18,-,TRBV18,many,TRBJ2-6,CASSPSWMGLAGANVLTF,TGTGCCAGCTCGCCAAGCTGGATGGGGCTGGCTGGGGCCAACGTCCTGACTTTC
14,TRBD2,TRBV20-1,many,TRBJ2-1,CSARASGRYNEQFF,TGCAGTGCTAGGGCTAGCGGGAGGTACAATGAGCAGTTCTTC
14,-,TRBV5-1,-,TRBJ1-1,CASSLAGENTEAYF,TGCGCCAGCAGCTTGGCCGGGGAGAACACTGAAGCTTACTTT
15,TRBD2,TRBV6-5,few,TRBJ2-4,CASSSASGRYPLQYF,TGTGCCAGCAGTTCGGCTAGCGGCCGCTACCCCCTTCAGTACTTC